These 16 T cell receptor beta chains originate from one sample sequenced in a study of blood T cell repertoires in COVID-19. TCRdb's table, derived via immunoSEQ multiplex PCR, lists solely in-frame clones and lacks some. The table lists 250,000 to 300,000 clones, 88% of them singletons. The sequenced material came from peripheral blood. These receptors all stem from a woman aged 25 to 39 with COVID-19, enrolled during active disease.

V and J are TRBV4-2 and TRBJ2-5, with no clear D. Germline V gene data show CDR1 as LGHNA and CDR2 as YNFKEQ. Trimming pared 2 bases from V and 5 bases from J, leaving 9 bases between. The CDR3 runs 13 residues. CDR3 nucleotide sequence: TGTGCCAGCAGCCAAAGTGGCTCGGAGACCCAGTACTTC. Its translation: CASSQSGSETQYF.

CDR3 coding DNA: TGTGCCAGCAGTCGTCCGGGACAGTGGAACATTCAGTACTTC. This codes for CASSRPGQWNIQYF. The chain has TRBV6-5 and TRBJ2-4; the match to TRBD1 covers 7 bases. V lost 5 bases and J lost 7; bases outside the gene matches: 8. The germline V gene has CDR1 MNHEY and CDR2 SVGAGI. The CDR3 runs to 14 residues.

The gene calls are TRBV19 and TRBJ2-1, with TRBD2 as a possible D gene (5 bases). Trimming stripped 5 bases from V and 2 bases from J, with 10 bases between. This CDR3 is 14 amino acids long. Per germline, CDR1 LNHDA and CDR2 SQIVND (reference sequence). CDR3 in amino acids: CASSPGLPYNEQFF. As DNA, the CDR3 is TGTGCCAGTAGTCCCGGACTTCCCTACAATGAGCAGTTCTTC.

The rearrangement uses TRBV6-5 and TRBJ1-2; a possible D gene is TRBD1 (5 bases). Looked up from germline, CDR1 is MNHEY and CDR2 is SVGAGI. Trimming shortened V by 5 bases and J by 7 bases, and 20 bases separated the two germline ends. CDR3 length equals 15 residues. This CDR3 is CASSTGAPREGGYTF. CDR3 DNA: TGTGCCAGCAGTACCGGGGCGCCGAGGGAGGGTGGCTACACCTTC.

This clone was counted a single time. This rearrangement joins TRBV6-5 to TRBJ1-2; 7 nucleotides line up with TRBD1. Germline V lookup: CDR1 MNHEY, CDR2 SVGAGI. The CDR3 is made up of 14 amino acids. Trimming cost V 8 bases and J 6 bases; bases outside gene matches: 12. In nucleotides, the CDR3 is TGTGCCAGCGGAAGACAGGGATTAAGAAATGGCTACACCTTC. It yields the protein CASGRQGLRNGYTF.

This chain joins TRBV19 and TRBJ2-1, with 11 bases identical to TRBD2. The CDR3 is 17 amino acids. The V and J ends lost 5 bases and 5 bases, in that order; junction bases with no gene match: 11. Germline assignment: CDR1 LNHDA and CDR2 SQIVND (reference sequence). CDR3 DNA sequence: TGTGCCAGTAGTGTTCCGGGTAGCGGGAGGGTAAACAATGAGCAGTTCTTC. It specifies CASSVPGSGRVNNEQFF. The full variable domain, its missing parts supplied by reference TRBV19 and TRBJ2-1, is DGGITQSPKYLFRKEGQNVTLSCEQNLNHDAMYWYRQDPGQGLRLIYYSQIVNDFQKGDIAEGYSVSREKKESFPLTVTSAQKNPTAFYLCASSVPGSGRVNNEQFFGPGTRLTVL.

This rearrangement joins TRBV5-1 to TRBJ1-2; TRBD1 matches at 7 bases. V lost 0 bases, J lost 4 bases, and 3 bases stayed unmatched. In germline, CDR1 is SGHRS, CDR2 YFSETQ. The CDR3 loop spans 14 amino acids. CDR3 sequence (DNA): TGCGCCAGCAGCTTGGCCGACAGGGTCTATGGCTACACCTTC. Its protein product is CASSLADRVYGYTF.

The chain combines TRBV7-2 with TRBJ1-4, with 7 nucleotides matching TRBD1. Germline CDR1 reads SGHTA; CDR2 reads FQGNSA. The ends lost 3 bases at V and 5 bases at J; junction bases unmatched: 3. The CDR3 sequence is 14 residues long. The CDR3 here is CASSFGQANEKLFF. The DNA for the CDR3 is TGTGCCAGCAGCTTCGGACAGGCAAATGAAAAACTGTTTTTT.

V gene TRBV27 combines with J gene TRBJ2-7, with 9 bases matching TRBD2. The CDR3 is 14 amino acids. V shed 5 bases, J shed 3 bases, and the junction held 5 bases outside the gene matches. Germline assignment: CDR1 MNHEY and CDR2 SMNVEV (reference sequence). The CDR3 loop reads CASSTGLASYEQYF. The CDR3 nucleotides are TGTGCCAGCAGTACCGGACTAGCGAGCTACGAGCAGTACTTC.

This clone was seen a handful of times. Compared with germline, one end of the junction differs, possibly owing to a read error. The chain employs TRBV7-6 and TRBJ2-1; 7 bases are a match to TRBD2. CDR3 size: 16 residues. The germline CDR1 and CDR2 sequences are SGHVS and FNYEAQ. CDR3 coding DNA: TGTGCCAGCAGCCCCCACCTAGCGGAGTCCTACAGTGAGCAGTTCTTC. It encodes CASSPHLAESYSEQFF.

The gene calls are TRBV19 and TRBJ1-4; D is ambiguous. Deletions cut 10 bases from V and 0 bases from J, with 12 bases between. Per germline, CDR1 LNHDA and CDR2 SQIVND (reference sequence). The CDR3 runs to 14 residues. CDR3 in amino acids: CATRIGATNEKLFF. As DNA, the CDR3 is TGTGCCACGCGAATCGGAGCAACTAATGAAAAACTGTTTTTT.

This chain links TRBV9 with TRBJ2-7; no reliable D call. V dropped 0 bases and J dropped 3 bases, with 19 bases sitting between them. The V gene's germline CDR1 is SGDLS and CDR2 YYNGEE. The CDR3 loop spans 17 amino acids. The DNA for the CDR3 is TGTGCCAGCAGCGTAGGGTCGTGGGCCGCCCTTGGCTACGAGCAGTACTTC. The encoded protein is CASSVGSWAALGYEQYF.

On this clone: Other DNA sequences from this sample encode an identical CDR3 as well. This chain connects TRBV5-1 to TRBJ2-1; TRBD2 matches 10 bases. V was clipped by 4 bases and J by 3 bases; unmatched bases: 4. This CDR3 has 15 amino acids. Germline-derived CDR1 and CDR2 are SGHRS and YFSETQ. In DNA, the CDR3 is TGCGCCAGCAGCCTGGGGACTAGCGTCTACAATGAGCAGTTCTTC. This gives the protein CASSLGTSVYNEQFF.

The V and J genes are TRBV2 and TRBJ2-7; 7 bases line up with TRBD2. Germline values: CDR1 SNHLY, CDR2 FYNNEI. The CDR3 runs 16 residues. Trimming cost V 3 bases and J 3 bases; bases outside gene matches: 11. The CDR3 here is CASSDLVGGVFYEQYF. DNA of the CDR3: TGTGCCAGCAGTGATCTCGTGGGGGGGGTGTTCTACGAGCAGTACTTC.

Many counts were recorded for this clone. The chain uses TRBV3-1 (or the pseudogene TRBV3-2) and TRBJ2-7, with D tentatively TRBD1 (6 bases). V was clipped by 6 bases and J by 0 bases, with 12 bases between them. The length of the CDR3 is 14 residues. The germline gives CDR1 LGHDT, CDR2 YNNKEL (reference sequence). The CDR3 loop reads CASRWTVGSYEQYF. DNA for the CDR3: TGTGCCAGCAGGTGGACAGTGGGCTCCTACGAGCAGTACTTC.

This sequence joins TRBV29-1 and TRBJ1-1; 8 bases are a match to TRBD1. The germline V gene has CDR1 SQVTM and CDR2 ANQGSEA. J was trimmed by 2 bases and V by 5 bases; bases with no gene match: 4. The CDR3 covers 13 residues. The CDR3 loop is CSVFDRGNTEAFF. Here the CDR3 DNA reads TGCAGCGTTTTCGACAGGGGTAACACTGAAGCTTTCTTT.